This T cell receptor beta chain was identified during a study of OX40 agonist ivuxolimab in advanced cancers. Study-wide context: Past anti-PD-1, anti-PD-L1 or anti-CTLA-4 therapy was accepted, and 40% to 50% had received some.

Study-wide results and caveats: Also present in some nonresponders was a low level of normalized T-cell clonal expansion.

This CDR3 spans 12 amino acids. V was shortened by 3 bases and J by 3 bases, with 6 bases between the two germline ends. Germline loops: CDR1 SGHNT, CDR2 YYREEE (reference sequence). Some clones are missing from TCRdb's copy, which holds only in-frame ones; the method was immunoSEQ multiplex PCR. There are roughly 56,000 clones in the sample; 85% to 90% occur only once, and about 0.8% lies in the top ten. With regard to this clone: Its antigen is as yet unknown.

The V gene is TRBV5-4, the J gene TRBJ1-2; D is ambiguous. The sequencing here drew on CD4+ or CD8+ T cells sorted from blood, taken in a trial of the OX40 agonist ivuxolimab. This clonotype was sampled from an adult with an advanced solid tumor such as melanoma, head and neck, liver or kidney cancer. The CDR3 DNA reads TGTGCCAGCAGCTCGAACGACTATGGCTACACCTTC. It codes for CASSSNDYGYTF.